What follows are 17 T cell receptor beta chains derived from one specimen sequenced in a study of T cell responses to AZD1222 COVID-19 vaccine. Using immunoSEQ multiplex PCR, the repertoire was profiled, and TCRdb retains in-frame clones only, with some absent. The sample records over 60,000 clones, around nine tenths being singletons. This material consisted of peripheral blood, taken on day 0 of AZD1222 vaccination. The source of these receptors is an adult in good health.

This chain joins TRBV4-1 and TRBJ2-2, with TRBD1 identical over 7 bases. CDR3 length: 15 amino acids. V lost 3 bases, J lost 5 bases, and 6 bases stayed unmatched. The germline gives CDR1 MGHRA, CDR2 YSYEKL. As DNA, the CDR3 is TGCGCCAGCAGCCATAATACAGGGGTTACCGGGGAGCTGTTTTTT. Protein product: CASSHNTGVTGELFF.

This chain joins TRBV7-2 and TRBJ2-1; 8 nucleotides line up with TRBD1. Germline CDR1 is SGHTA and CDR2 is FQGNSA. This CDR3 is built from 16 residues. V shed 6 bases, J shed 7 bases, and the junction held 14 bases outside the gene matches. The CDR3 spells CASSLAATGDPNEQFF. The CDR3 DNA follows: TGTGCCAGCAGTCTAGCTGCGACAGGGGATCCAAATGAGCAGTTCTTC.

The chain employs TRBV5-1 and TRBJ2-2, with a possible D match to TRBD2 (6 bases). Germline values: CDR1 SGHRS, CDR2 YFSETQ. This CDR3 is 15 amino acids long. V was clipped by 5 bases and J by 4 bases, with 15 bases between them. The CDR3 coding sequence is TGCGCCAGCAGGCCCACTAGCCCCGTCACCGGGGAGCTGTTTTTT. Translating it yields CASRPTSPVTGELFF. The full variable domain, rest sourced from reference TRBV5-1 and TRBJ2-2, is KAGVTQTPRYLIKTRGQQVTLSCSPISGHRSVSWYQQTPGQGLQFLFEYFSETQRNKGNFPGRFSGRQFSNSRSEMNVSTLELGDSALYLCASRPTSPVTGELFFGEGSRLTVL.

The chain has TRBV7-2 and TRBJ2-7; TRBD2 agrees at 7 bases. CDR1 SGHTA and CDR2 FQGNSA come from the germline V gene. The CDR3 runs 16 residues. V lost 4 bases and J lost 0; bases outside the gene matches: 9. CDR3 coding DNA: TGTGCCAGCAGCTACCCCCCCGGGACTAACTCCTACGAGCAGTACTTC. Protein: CASSYPPGTNSYEQYF.

V is TRBV5-4 and J is TRBJ1-3; weak D call: TRBD1 (6 bases). The V end was cut by 0 bases, the J end by 1 base, with 8 bases between. Germline V lookup: CDR1 SGHNT, CDR2 YYREEE (reference sequence). The CDR3 is 15 amino acids. CDR3 nucleotide sequence: TGTGCCAGCAGCTTGGGGGGGGCGTCTGGAAACACCATATATTTT. This gives the protein CASSLGGASGNTIYF. The full variable domain, its missing parts supplied by reference TRBV5-4 and TRBJ1-3, is ETGVTQSPTHLIKTRGQQVTLRCSSQSGHNTVSWYQQALGQGPQFIFQYYREEENGRGNFPPRFSGLQFPNYSSELNVNALELDDSALYLCASSLGGASGNTIYFGEGSWLTVV.

This clone showed up just once. The J gene is TRBJ1-3, the V gene TRBV14, with D unclear. CDR1 and CDR2 (germline): SGHDN, FVKESK. V was cut by 5 bases and J by 4 bases, with 9 bases left in between. This CDR3 is 13 amino acids long. The chain's CDR3 is CASSFNVGNTIYF. CDR3 DNA: TGTGCCAGCAGCTTCAATGTGGGAAACACCATATATTTT.

The V call is TRBV18, the J call TRBJ1-1; 7 nucleotides align to TRBD1. The CDR3 has 18 residues. Germline CDR1 is KGHSH and CDR2 is LQKENI. The V segment lost 1 base and the J segment 3 bases; nucleotides outside the gene matches: 14. CDR3 amino acids: CASSPLGPGQRADTEAFF. For the CDR3, the DNA is TGTGCCAGCTCACCACTCGGTCCGGGACAGAGGGCGGACACTGAAGCTTTCTTT.

V is TRBV14 and J is TRBJ2-1; possible D gene TRBD1, 6 bases. Germline CDR1 is SGHDN and CDR2 is FVKESK. This CDR3 is built from 15 residues. The germline V and J ends were trimmed by 4 bases and 4 bases, with 14 bases remaining between them. CDR3 bases: TGTGCCAGCAGCCCCCAGGGGTTAACGTACAATGAGCAGTTCTTC. Amino acids: CASSPQGLTYNEQFF.

This clone was counted between two and nine times. J is TRBJ1-2 and V is TRBV4-1, with D perhaps TRBD1 (6 bases). CDR3 length: 15 residues. Trimming removed 5 bases from V and 6 bases from J, with 19 bases in between. CDR1 and CDR2 (germline): MGHRA, YSYEKL. Here the CDR3 reads CASSTMGGQVNGYTF. CDR3 sequence (DNA): TGCGCCAGCAGCACTATGGGGGGCCAAGTGAATGGCTACACCTTC.

Concerning this clone: Other DNA sequences of this sample code for an identical CDR3. The chain links TRBV7-6 to TRBJ1-4, with 7 bases aligning to TRBD1. V was pared by 4 bases and J by 4 bases, with 6 bases of the junction left unmatched. Germline values: CDR1 SGHVS, CDR2 FNYEAQ. The CDR3 contains 15 residues. Here the CDR3 reads CASSSRQGGNEKLFF. The CDR3 DNA reads as TGTGCCAGCAGCTCAAGACAGGGTGGTAATGAAAAACTGTTTTTT.

The chain employs TRBV6-5 and TRBJ2-7, with D uncertain. Trimming cost V 7 bases and J 3 bases, with 13 bases left between them. The germline gives CDR1 MNHEY, CDR2 SVGAGI. The CDR3 has 13 residues. CDR3 nucleotides: TGTGCCAGCACCTATCATTCCGGCTACGAGCAGTACTTC. Translated, it gives CASTYHSGYEQYF.

The count of this clone is one. The same CDR3 is also encoded by other DNA sequences in this sample. The chain joins TRBV2 to TRBJ2-3; 7 nucleotides agree with TRBD1. J gave up 1 base and V 3 bases, and 4 bases lay outside the gene matches. Per germline, CDR1 SNHLY and CDR2 FYNNEI. The CDR3 is 15 amino acids. The CDR3, as DNA: TGTGCCAGCAGTGAGAGACAGGGCGGCACAGATACGCAGTATTTT. Its translation is CASSERQGGTDTQYF.

The gene calls are TRBV19 and TRBJ1-4, with unresolved D. Trimming removed 10 bases from V and 4 bases from J, with 7 bases in between. The germline CDR1 and CDR2 sequences are LNHDA and SQIVND (reference sequence). There are 11 residues in the CDR3. The CDR3 sequence is CATELNEKLFF. CDR3 DNA sequence: TGTGCCACCGAACTTAATGAAAAACTGTTTTTT.

This clone has a handful of counts. The chain has TRBV9 and TRBJ1-5; a possible D gene is TRBD1 (5 bases). Trimming cost V 0 bases and J 3 bases, with 10 bases left between them. The CDR3 runs to 15 residues. The germline CDR1 and CDR2 sequences are SGDLS and YYNGEE. The CDR3 nucleotides read TGTGCCAGCAGCGTAGCGGCAGGGCTCAATCAGCCCCAGCATTTT. Amino acids: CASSVAAGLNQPQHF.

This chain connects TRBV15 to TRBJ1-3; D gene ambiguous. The V gene's germline CDR1 is LNHNV and CDR2 YYDKDF (reference sequence). The V end was cut by 0 bases, the J end by 1 base, with 7 bases between. CDR3 length: 15 residues. In DNA form, the CDR3 reads TGTGCCACCAGCAGAGATAAGGTTTCTGGAAACACCATATATTTT. Protein product: CATSRDKVSGNTIYF.

The sample holds one count of this clone. The CDR3 loop reads CAWSDTDIEAFF. CDR3 nucleotide sequence: TGTGCCTGGAGTGACACGGACATTGAAGCTTTCTTT. V is TRBV30 and J is TRBJ1-1; D is possibly TRBD1 (5 bases). This CDR3 is built from 12 residues. Between the trimmed V and J ends, which lost 1 base and 7 bases, there was a span of 10 bases. CDR1 GTSNPN and CDR2 SVGIG come from the germline V gene (reference sequence).

V usage is TRBV28 and J usage is TRBJ2-7; 9 bases align to TRBD1. The CDR3 runs to 17 residues. The germline gives CDR1 MDHEN, CDR2 SYDVKM. Unmatched junction bases numbered 12, after V lost 5 bases and J lost 1 base. The CDR3 here is CASSPRDRAHLSYEQYF. The CDR3 DNA reads as TGTGCCAGCAGTCCTCGGGACAGGGCCCACCTATCCTACGAGCAGTACTTC.